This T cell receptor (beta chain) was recovered during a study of shared clonotypes between healthy human individuals. Ten or more counts support this clone. This table comes from immunoSEQ multiplex PCR, and its TCRdb copy is limited to in-frame clones, with some not included. The table records around 500,000 clones, more than 75% of them present only once. CDR3 size: 15 residues. The junction had 9 bases not matched to a gene; V was cut back by 3 bases and J by 7 bases. The germline V gene encodes CDR1 KGHSH and CDR2 LQKENI. The rearrangement joins TRBV18 to TRBJ2-7; 10 bases agree with TRBD2. Specimen: PBMCs. The clonotype comes from a woman aged 40 to 49 in good health. Some clones in this sample may be carry-over from other donors' samples. CDR3: CASSPNRLAGAEQYF. CDR3 in DNA: TGTGCCAGCTCACCCAACAGACTAGCGGGCGCGGAGCAGTACTTC.